This T cell receptor (beta chain) was recorded in a study of T cell responses to AZD1222 COVID-19 vaccine. Whole-study findings and limits: Without day 14 samples, only post-peak T cell repertoires were studied.

Profiling relied on immunoSEQ multiplex PCR, and the TCRdb table lists in-frame clones only, not all of them. The table shows 120,000 to 150,000 clones, with about 93% occurring only once. The CDR3 covers 15 residues. V lost 7 bases and J lost 8; bases outside the gene matches: 13. The V gene's germline CDR1 is MDHEN and CDR2 SYDVKM. Concerning this clone: What it binds is not known.

The sample in question was peripheral blood, obtained on day 0 of AZD1222 vaccination. The sequence derives from an adult in good health. The chain recombines TRBV28 with TRBJ2-1, with TRBD2 identical over 8 bases. In DNA form, the CDR3 reads TGTGCCAGCAACTCACTCGGGACTAGTAACTATGAGCAGTTCTTC. It yields the protein CASNSLGTSNYEQFF.